The 18 T cell receptor beta chains presented below share a single source sample, sequenced in a study of cytomegalovirus exposure and HLA in healthy donors. Primers for the PCR totalled 60 Vbeta and 13 Jbeta. The method was immunoSEQ multiplex PCR; TCRdb's version includes in-frame clones alone and lacks a portion of them. The sample shows approximately 79,000 clones, about 79% of them seen only once. Material: PBMCs. These receptors originate from a male donor in good health and CMV-seropositive.

The genes are TRBV4-1 and TRBJ1-1; possibly TRBD1 for D (5 bases). The CDR3 has 14 residues. CDR1 is MGHRA and CDR2 is YSYEKL in the germline V gene. Deletions cut 1 base from V and 6 bases from J, with 12 bases between. CDR3 region: CASSQVRGTPEAFF. The DNA for the CDR3 is TGCGCCAGCAGCCAAGTCCGGGGGACCCCTGAAGCTTTCTTT.

The chain couples TRBV4-2 to TRBJ2-4; D may be TRBD2 (5 bases). Germline loops: CDR1 LGHNA, CDR2 YNFKEQ. CDR3 size: 18 residues. V was shortened by 0 bases and J by 0 bases, with 15 bases between the two germline ends. Here the CDR3 DNA reads TGTGCCAGCAGCCAAGATCTCGGGAATACCCTAGCCAAAAACATTCAGTACTTC. Translation gives CASSQDLGNTLAKNIQYF.

The chain recombines TRBV6-5 with TRBJ1-2; D gene unclear. Germline V gene data show CDR1 as MNHEY and CDR2 as SVGAGI. The CDR3 extends over 16 amino acids. V was pared by 0 bases and J by 2 bases, with 13 bases between. The CDR3, as DNA: TGTGCCAGCAGTTACTCGAATTCGGAGGGAAACTATGGCTACACCTTC. Its translation is CASSYSNSEGNYGYTF.

The chain has TRBV5-1 and TRBJ2-1; TRBD1 matches 12 bases. V shed 4 bases, J shed 3 bases, and the junction held 11 bases outside the gene matches. Germline-derived CDR1 and CDR2 are SGHRS and YFSETQ. The CDR3 has 18 residues. CDR3 bases: TGCGCCAGCAGCACCTACCCGGGACAGGGGGCCCACTACAATGAGCAGTTCTTC. The encoded protein is CASSTYPGQGAHYNEQFF.

This clone is a singleton in its sample. The chain links TRBV10-3 to TRBJ2-7, with D tentatively TRBD1 (6 bases). V was trimmed by 3 bases and J by 4 bases, leaving 13 bases between them. CDR3 length: 14 amino acids. Per germline, CDR1 ENHRY and CDR2 SYGVKD. The CDR3 here is CAISDSGTIYEQYF. In nucleotides, the CDR3 is TGTGCCATCAGTGACTCCGGGACAATATACGAGCAGTACTTC.

The chain carries TRBV2 and TRBJ2-7; 7 bases align to TRBD1. CDR3 length equals 13 residues. V was clipped by 10 bases and J by 1 base; unmatched bases: 7. From germline, CDR1 is SNHLY and CDR2 FYNNEI. CDR3 DNA sequence: TGTGCCATCCTAGGGGACAGATCCTACGAGCAGTACTTC. This gives the protein CAILGDRSYEQYF.

CDR3 region: CASSSGLAGRETQYF. The CDR3 DNA reads as TGTGCCAGCAGCTCGGGACTAGCGGGCCGAGAGACCCAGTACTTC. This chain joins TRBV7-9 and TRBJ2-5; 12 nucleotides agree with TRBD2. Germline CDR1 is SEHNR and CDR2 is FQNEAQ (reference sequence). The CDR3 covers 15 residues. V lost 4 bases, J lost 4 bases, and 4 bases stayed unmatched.

The V call is TRBV10-3, the J call TRBJ2-5; 9 nucleotides line up with TRBD1. The J call may be in error: the DNA end matches TRBJ2-7 better. The CDR3 consists of 16 residues. Germline loops: CDR1 ENHRY, CDR2 SYGVKD. The CDR3 DNA is TGTGCCATCAGTGAGTCGGGGGGACAGGGACCCTACGAGCAGTACTTC. Protein: CAISESGGQGPYEQYF.

V gene TRBV5-1 combines with J gene TRBJ2-1, with TRBD1 matching 9 bases. CDR3 length: 14 amino acids. The germline V gene encodes CDR1 SGHRS and CDR2 YFSETQ. With 4 bases clipped from V and 5 bases from J, the junction kept 4 bases outside the gene matches. CDR3 sequence reads: CASSQQGANNEQFF. The CDR3 DNA follows: TGCGCCAGCAGCCAACAGGGGGCGAACAATGAGCAGTTCTTC. The variable domain in full, completed from reference TRBV5-1 and TRBJ2-1, reads KAGVTQTPRYLIKTRGQQVTLSCSPISGHRSVSWYQQTPGQGLQFLFEYFSETQRNKGNFPGRFSGRQFSNSRSEMNVSTLELGDSALYLCASSQQGANNEQFFGPGTRLTVL.

This chain links TRBV5-1 with TRBJ2-3; D is unresolved. Trimming cost V 4 bases and J 3 bases, with 15 bases left between them. This CDR3 is 15 amino acids long. Germline V CDR1 and CDR2: SGHRS, YFSETQ. The CDR3 region has the DNA TGCGCCAGCAGCCTTCTTCCCAGTATGACAGATACGCAGTATTTT. Translated: CASSLLPSMTDTQYF.

The chain joins TRBV11-2 to TRBJ2-7, with TRBD1 matching over 7 bases. This CDR3 is 13 amino acids long. Unmatched junction bases numbered 2, after V lost 4 bases and J lost 2 bases. The germline gives CDR1 SGHAT, CDR2 FQNNGV. This CDR3 reads CASSYQGAYEQYF. The CDR3 DNA reads as TGTGCCAGCAGCTACCAGGGGGCCTACGAGCAGTACTTC. The variable domain in full, completed from reference TRBV11-2 and TRBJ2-7, reads EAGVAQSPRYKIIEKRQSVAFWCNPISGHATLYWYQQILGQGPKLLIQFQNNGVVDDSQLPKDRFSAERLKGVDSTLKIQPAKLEDSAVYLCASSYQGAYEQYFGPGTRLTVT.

V gene TRBV5-4 combines with J gene TRBJ2-5; a possible D gene is TRBD1 (7 bases). Germline assignment: CDR1 SGHNT and CDR2 YYREEE (reference sequence). The V gene lost 2 bases and the J gene lost 4 bases, with 12 bases spanning the gap. The CDR3 totals 14 residues. The CDR3 sequence is CASSFAGGGETQYF. In DNA, the CDR3 is TGTGCCAGCAGCTTCGCAGGGGGAGGAGAGACCCAGTACTTC.

This rearrangement joins TRBV7-9 to TRBJ1-1, with TRBD1 matching over 7 bases. In germline, CDR1 is SEHNR, CDR2 FQNEAQ (reference sequence). The CDR3 spans 15 residues. V gave up 2 bases and J gave up 5 bases; unmatched junction bases: 8. The CDR3, as DNA: TGTGCCAGCAGCTTAAGAGGGGGCGGAGGGACTGAAGCTTTCTTT. Translating it yields CASSLRGGGGTEAFF.

The chain recombines TRBV7-9 with TRBJ1-2; maybe TRBD1 (5 bases). Deletions cut 1 base from V and 2 bases from J, with 14 bases between. CDR1 is SEHNR and CDR2 is FQNEAQ in the germline V gene (reference sequence). This CDR3 region has 16 residues. CDR3: CASSLVDRLGNYGYTF. The CDR3 DNA is TGTGCCAGCAGCTTAGTTGACAGACTCGGGAACTATGGCTACACCTTC.

The J gene is TRBJ2-5, the V gene TRBV5-1; D gene unclear. The J call may be incorrect, as the DNA end agrees better with TRBJ2-7. This CDR3 comprises 11 residues. Germline assignment: CDR1 SGHRS and CDR2 YFSETQ. Here the CDR3 reads CASSERSEQYF. The CDR3 coding sequence is TGCGCCAGCAGCGAGAGATCCGAGCAGTACTTC.

This rearrangement joins TRBV7-2 to TRBJ2-1; 7 bases line up with TRBD2. The V gene end was trimmed by 5 bases and the J gene end by 8 bases; junction bases not matched to a gene: 15. Germline CDR1 and CDR2: SGHTA and FQGNSA. CDR3 size: 16 residues. For the CDR3, the DNA is TGTGCCAGCAGCCCGGACTCCCTGCGGGAGCGTGATGAGCAGTTCTTC. Translated, it gives CASSPDSLRERDEQFF.

The chain uses TRBV30 and TRBJ2-7; TRBD1 agrees at 10 bases. The CDR3 contains 13 residues. Germline-derived CDR1 and CDR2 are GTSNPN and SVGIG (reference sequence). Losses at the gene ends were 5 bases for V and 6 bases for J; bases not matched to a gene: 7. CDR3: CAWVGTGEGEQYF. As DNA, the CDR3 is TGTGCCTGGGTTGGGACAGGGGAGGGCGAGCAGTACTTC.

The rearrangement uses TRBV5-5 and TRBJ2-7; possible D gene TRBD1, 5 bases. Germline CDR1 and CDR2: SGHKS and YYEKEE (reference sequence). This CDR3 is built from 18 residues. With 1 base removed from V and 3 bases from J, the gap between germline ends came to 23 bases. The CDR3 region is CASSLLLSQVLTYYEQYF. CDR3 nucleotide sequence: TGTGCCAGCAGCTTGCTACTTTCACAGGTCCTCACCTACTACGAGCAGTACTTC.